These 15 T cell receptor beta chains came from one sample sequenced in a study of T cells in Graves' hyperthyroidism and ophthalmopathy. Regions amplified from RNA transcripts were the TCR beta CDR3 regions. The HTBI primer set was used in a first-round RT-PCR of the TCR CDR3. MiXCR, applied by TCRdb to the multiplex PCR reads, yields one record per CDR3 protein. The sample has around 99,000 distinct CDR3 sequences; 16% are singletons. The material sequenced was blood. The receptors derive from a woman aged 45-65 years with Graves' hyperthyroidism.

This clonotype was counted only a few times. The chain uses TRBV4-2 and TRBJ2-3; D is uncertain. The CDR3 covers 15 residues. The germline V and J ends were trimmed by 1 base and 0 bases, with 8 bases remaining between them. CDR1 and CDR2 from the germline V gene are LGHNA and YNFKEQ. This CDR3 reads CASSQGSPSTDTQYF. As DNA, the CDR3 is TGTGCCAGCAGCCAAGGTTCACCTAGCACAGATACGCAGTATTTT.

This clonotype has a count of ten or more. As DNA, the CDR3 is TGTGCCACCACCCCTAGCGGGGGGAGGTCCGGGGAGCTGTTTTTT. Translation: CATTPSGGRSGELFF. J is TRBJ2-2 and V is TRBV19; 11 positions match TRBD2. CDR3 length equals 15 residues. Germline CDR1 and CDR2: LNHDA and SQIVND (reference sequence). Unmatched junction bases numbered 10, after V lost 10 bases and J lost 6 bases. The full variable domain, with the rest looked up from reference TRBV19 and TRBJ2-2, is DGGITQSPKYLFRKEGQNVTLSCEQNLNHDAMYWYRQDPGQGLRLIYYSQIVNDFQKGDIAEGYSVSREKKESFPLTVTSAQKNPTAFYLCATTPSGGRSGELFFGEGSRLTVL.

This clonotype was counted many times. The rearrangement joins TRBV4-2 to TRBJ1-2; perhaps TRBD1 as D (6 bases). Between the trimmed V and J ends, which lost 1 base and 4 bases, there was a span of 13 bases. Germline lookup yields CDR1 LGHNA and CDR2 YNFKEQ. The CDR3 runs 15 residues. The CDR3 sequence: CASSQVGADTYGYTF. In DNA, the CDR3 is TGTGCCAGCAGCCAAGTGGGGGCGGACACCTATGGCTACACCTTC.

This clonotype was counted at least ten times. The chain is built from TRBV7-2 and TRBJ1-1; D ambiguous. Germline V gives CDR1 SGHTA, CDR2 FQGNSA. The CDR3 is made up of 14 amino acids. V gave up 3 bases and J gave up 4 bases, with 12 bases separating them. The CDR3 region has the DNA TGTGCCAGCAGCTTCGACACGTCCTTCACTGAAGCTTTCTTT. It is translated as CASSFDTSFTEAFF.

There are a few counts of this clonotype. CDR3 nucleotides: TGTGCCAGCACTAGCGGGAGTGTCTACGAGCAGTACTTC. It yields the protein CASTSGSVYEQYF. V gene TRBV6-1 combines with J gene TRBJ2-7; 10 nucleotides line up with TRBD2. Per the germline V gene, CDR1 is MNHNS and CDR2 is SASEGT. There are 13 residues in the CDR3. V was clipped by 7 bases and J by 3 bases; unmatched bases: 3.

This clonotype appeared many times. The chain has TRBV6-1 and TRBJ1-4; 11 nucleotides line up with TRBD1. Germline V lookup: CDR1 MNHNS, CDR2 SASEGT. CDR3 length: 15 amino acids. Unmatched junction bases numbered 5, after V lost 1 base and J lost 10 bases. This CDR3 reads CASSEGTGGHGKLFF. In nucleotides, the CDR3 is TGTGCCAGCAGTGAAGGGACAGGGGGCCATGGAAAACTGTTTTTT.

The chain employs TRBV20-1 and TRBJ2-5, with no clear D. CDR1 DFQATT and CDR2 SNEGSKA come from the germline V gene (reference sequence). V gave up 4 bases and J gave up 5 bases, with 8 bases separating them. This CDR3 has 11 residues. CDR3 amino acids: CSATLRETQYF. The CDR3 region has the DNA TGCAGTGCTACGCTCCGGGAGACCCAGTACTTC.

CDR3 sequence reads: CASSPGGWDEAKNIQYF. In nucleotides, the CDR3 is TGTGCCAGCAGCCCAGGAGGATGGGATGAAGCCAAAAACATTCAGTACTTC. The V gene is TRBV5-5, the J gene TRBJ2-4, with D perhaps TRBD2 (5 bases). The CDR3 is 17 residues long. CDR1 and CDR2 from the germline V gene are SGHKS and YYEKEE (reference sequence). The V end lost 4 bases, the J end lost 0 bases, and 17 bases lay between the germline ends.

This clonotype appeared many times. V usage is TRBV19 and J usage is TRBJ2-2, with D hard to call. Trimming removed 0 bases at V and 1 base at J, with 12 bases between. From germline, CDR1 is LNHDA and CDR2 SQIVND (reference sequence). This CDR3 is 17 amino acids long. The CDR3, as DNA: TGTGCCAGTAGTATAGATACGTTTCGACAGAACACCGGGGAGCTGTTTTTT. Amino acids: CASSIDTFRQNTGELFF.

This clonotype was counted many times. CDR3 DNA: TGCAGTGCTAGAGATCCTGGGGGGGGGTCGGTGCAGTACTTC. This sequence encodes CSARDPGGGSVQYF. This chain connects TRBV20-1 to TRBJ2-7, with 7 bases fitting TRBD2. CDR3 length equals 14 residues. The germline CDR1 and CDR2 sequences are DFQATT and SNEGSKA (reference sequence). The trim removed 0 bases at V and 9 bases at J, leaving 11 bases unmatched.

This sequence joins TRBV12-3 or TRBV12-4 and TRBJ1-2; 7 nucleotides align to TRBD1. V shed 5 bases, J shed 0 bases, and the junction held 0 bases outside the gene matches. The CDR3 runs to 13 residues. CDR3 nucleotide sequence: TGTGCCAGCAGTGGGACAGCTAACTATGGCTACACCTTC. This translates into CASSGTANYGYTF.

Ten or more counts support this clonotype. J is TRBJ2-1 and V is TRBV11-2; 7 nucleotides match TRBD2. V gave up 3 bases and J gave up 2 bases; unmatched junction bases: 13. Germline V gives CDR1 SGHAT, CDR2 FQNNGV. This CDR3 comprises 18 residues. The CDR3 nucleotides are TGTGCCAGCAGCTTTCAGGGTTGGCCTAGCGGCCCCTACAATGAGCAGTTCTTC. It encodes CASSFQGWPSGPYNEQFF. The complete variable domain, with remaining parts taken from reference TRBV11-2 and TRBJ2-1, reads EAGVAQSPRYKIIEKRQSVAFWCNPISGHATLYWYQQILGQGPKLLIQFQNNGVVDDSQLPKDRFSAERLKGVDSTLKIQPAKLEDSAVYLCASSFQGWPSGPYNEQFFGPGTRLTVL.

V usage is TRBV11-1 and J usage is TRBJ2-1, with 10 bases lining up with TRBD2. The V segment lost 4 bases and the J segment 10 bases; nucleotides outside the gene matches: 10. The CDR3 is 15 residues long. The germline CDR1 and CDR2 sequences are SGHAT and FQDESV (reference sequence). CDR3 amino acids: CASSSVLAGLNEQFF. CDR3 bases: TGTGCCAGCAGCTCCGTACTAGCGGGACTTAACGAGCAGTTCTTC.

This clonotype has ten or more counts. The rearrangement joins TRBV11-3 to TRBJ2-3; D gene unclear. CDR3 length: 13 residues. Looked up from germline, CDR1 is SGHNT and CDR2 is YENEEA. Trimming stripped 1 base from V and 1 base from J, with 3 bases between. The CDR3 DNA is TGTGCCAGCAGCTTAGCCGGCACAGATACGCAGTATTTT. This translates into CASSLAGTDTQYF.

This clonotype was seen repeatedly, ten times or more. The chain carries TRBV20-1 and TRBJ1-4, with D perhaps matching TRBD1 (5 bases). V shed 6 bases and J shed 4 bases, with 12 bases lying between them. Germline V gene sequence: CDR1 DFQATT, CDR2 SNEGSKA (reference sequence). The CDR3 consists of 13 residues. The CDR3 DNA reads TGCAGTGCGCGGAGGCAGGGTAATGAAAAACTGTTTTTT. Translated, it gives CSARRQGNEKLFF.